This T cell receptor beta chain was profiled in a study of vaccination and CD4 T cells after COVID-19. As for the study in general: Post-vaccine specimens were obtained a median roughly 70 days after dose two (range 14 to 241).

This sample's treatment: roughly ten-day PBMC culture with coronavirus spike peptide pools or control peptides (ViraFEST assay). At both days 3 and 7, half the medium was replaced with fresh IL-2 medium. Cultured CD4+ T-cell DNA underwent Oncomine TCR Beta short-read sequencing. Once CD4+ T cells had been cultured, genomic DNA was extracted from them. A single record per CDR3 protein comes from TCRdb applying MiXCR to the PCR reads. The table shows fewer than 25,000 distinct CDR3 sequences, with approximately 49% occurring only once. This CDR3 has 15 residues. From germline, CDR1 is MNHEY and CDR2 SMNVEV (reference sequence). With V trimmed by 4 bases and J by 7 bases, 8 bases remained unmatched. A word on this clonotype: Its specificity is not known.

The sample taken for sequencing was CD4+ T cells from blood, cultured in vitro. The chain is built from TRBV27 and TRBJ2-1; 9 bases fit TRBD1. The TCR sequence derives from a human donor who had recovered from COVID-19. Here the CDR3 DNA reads TGTGCCAGCAGTTCGTCCGGGACAGGGAGAAATGAGCAGTTCTTC. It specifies CASSSSGTGRNEQFF.